These 32 T cell receptor beta chains came from one sample sequenced in a study of T-cell reconstitution after alpha-beta-depleted transplantation in children (TCRdb year 2016). This sample's treatment or condition label indicates: allogeneic hematopoietic cell transplantation with graft depleted of TCRalphabeta T cells and CD19 B cells. Receptors were amplified or captured by PCR. Instrument on record: Illumina HiSeq 2500. TCR libraries were prepared with molecular barcoding, using unique molecular identifiers to normalize TCRbeta repertoire quantification. TCRdb ran its own pipeline on the public reads, namely fastp trimming at Q25 and MiXCR clone calling, and kept in-frame beta chains. Identical CDR3 proteins give one entry, which carries the most common genes and DNA. The sample data list about 440,000 distinct CDR3 sequences, and roughly 43% of these were observed just once. The top ten clones comprise under 30% of the sample.

The sequencing used PBMCs, collected before TCRalphabeta/CD19-depleted stem cell transplant. These receptors all stem from a girl under 10 years old with aplastic anemia, due to receive a stem cell transplant.

This rearrangement joins TRBV11-1 to TRBJ2-5; 12 nucleotides match TRBD2. Germline CDR1 and CDR2: SGHAT and FQDESV (reference sequence). The CDR3 loop spans 18 amino acids. J was trimmed by 4 bases and V by 6 bases; bases with no gene match: 15. This CDR3 is CASSLRDRLAGVGETQYF. CDR3 nucleotides: TGTGCCAGCAGTTTACGGGATCGACTAGCGGGGGTCGGAGAGACCCAGTACTTC.

J is TRBJ1-5 and V is TRBV24-1; D is ambiguous. The V and J ends lost 2 bases and 0 bases respectively, with 13 bases between them. Germline CDR1 is KGHDR and CDR2 is SFDVKD. This CDR3 comprises 17 residues. The CDR3 DNA follows: TGTGCCACCAGTGATTCCACAGTGGCTCCTAGCAATCAGCCCCAGCATTTT. Translated, it gives CATSDSTVAPSNQPQHF.

This clonotype was counted at least ten times. The chain couples TRBV12-3 or TRBV12-4 to TRBJ1-2; the match to TRBD1 covers 9 bases. The CDR3 is 10 amino acids. With V trimmed by 6 bases and J by 14 bases, 4 bases remained unmatched. The CDR3 DNA is TGTGCCAGCAGGGGACAGGGCCAGACCTTC. It translates to CASRGQGQTF.

The rearrangement uses TRBV5-1 and TRBJ2-3; D may be TRBD1 (5 bases). The V gene lost 0 bases and the J gene lost 1 base, with 12 bases spanning the gap. The CDR3 spans 16 residues. Germline V gene lookup returns CDR1 SGHRS and CDR2 YFSETQ. CDR3 region: CASSLVGQGGTDTQYF. CDR3 DNA sequence: TGCGCCAGCAGCTTGGTAGGTCAGGGCGGCACAGATACGCAGTATTTT.

V gene TRBV29-1 combines with J gene TRBJ2-7; D possibly corresponds to TRBD2 (7 bases). This CDR3 has 13 residues. The V and J ends lost 6 bases and 5 bases respectively, with 17 bases between them. The germline CDR1 and CDR2 sequences are SQVTM and ANQGSEA. The CDR3 region is CSVGGGLENEQYF. The CDR3 coding sequence is TGCAGCGTCGGGGGCGGACTAGAAAACGAGCAGTACTTC.

The chain uses TRBV7-8 and TRBJ2-5; possible D gene TRBD1, 5 bases. The CDR3 length is 14 residues. V gave up 4 bases and J gave up 1 base, with 10 bases separating them. CDR1 SGHVS and CDR2 FQNEAQ come from the germline V gene. CDR3: CASSSGRVQETQYF. In nucleotides, the CDR3 is TGTGCCAGCAGCTCGGGCAGGGTCCAAGAGACCCAGTACTTC.

The chain combines TRBV7-9 with TRBJ2-3, with TRBD2 matching over 11 bases. From germline, CDR1 is SEHNR and CDR2 FQNEAQ (reference sequence). Trimming removed 4 bases from V and 1 base from J; junction bases left unmatched: 4. The CDR3 spans 16 residues. Here the CDR3 reads CASSSGLADRTDTQYF. Here the CDR3 DNA reads TGTGCCAGCAGCTCGGGACTAGCGGACCGCACAGATACGCAGTATTTT.

This chain joins TRBV12-3 or TRBV12-4 and TRBJ2-3; TRBD2 agrees at 8 bases. The CDR3 is 15 amino acids. J was trimmed by 1 base and V by 6 bases; bases with no gene match: 6. The CDR3 loop is CASSPHSGGTDTQYF. The CDR3 DNA reads as TGTGCCAGCAGCCCCCATAGCGGGGGCACAGATACGCAGTATTTT.

In this sample, this clonotype turned up a few times. CDR3 amino acids: CASSEWERERLYEQYF. CDR3 bases: TGTGCCAGCAGTGAATGGGAGCGGGAGCGCCTCTACGAGCAGTACTTC. J is TRBJ2-7 and V is TRBV25-1; 8 bases fit TRBD2. Germline V gene data show CDR1 as MGHDK and CDR2 as SYGVNS. The trim removed 1 base at V and 3 bases at J, leaving 8 bases unmatched. The CDR3 spans 16 residues.

This clonotype has just a few counts. The CDR3 loop reads CASSLARREAFF. CDR3 nucleotide sequence: TGTGCCAGCAGCTTAGCTCGGAGAGAAGCTTTCTTT. The chain links TRBV7-9 to TRBJ1-1, with D unresolved. Per the germline V gene, CDR1 is SEHNR and CDR2 is FQNEAQ (reference sequence). This CDR3 has 12 amino acids. The V end was cut by 0 bases, the J end by 8 bases, with 7 bases between. The full variable domain, rest sourced from reference TRBV7-9 and TRBJ1-1, is DTGVSQNPRHKITKRGQNVTFRCDPISEHNRLYWYRQTLGQGPEFLTYFQNEAQLEKSRLLSDRFSAERPKGSFSTLEIQRTEQGDSAMYLCASSLARREAFFGQGTRLTVV.

This clonotype was found a few times. The J gene is TRBJ1-6, the V gene TRBV20-1, with TRBD1 as a possible D gene (6 bases). The CDR3 covers 13 residues. CDR1 and CDR2 (germline): DFQATT, SNEGSKA (reference sequence). Trimming removed 1 base from V and 8 bases from J, with 9 bases in between. CDR3 residues: CSARGSGDSPLHF. The CDR3 DNA sequence: TGCAGTGCTAGAGGTTCAGGGGATTCACCCCTCCACTTT.

The chain joins TRBV30 to TRBJ1-2; 7 nucleotides line up with TRBD1. The germline CDR1 and CDR2 sequences are GTSNPN and SVGIG (reference sequence). The CDR3 has 12 amino acids. Losses at the gene ends were 4 bases for V and 4 bases for J; bases not matched to a gene: 3. CDR3 nucleotides: TGTGCCTGGATGGGACAGACCTATGGCTACACCTTC. It codes for CAWMGQTYGYTF.

There are a few counts of this clonotype. The CDR3 DNA reads as TGTGCCAGCAGCCGATTAGACAGGAGGGCATCGGATACGCAGTATTTT. Translated, it gives CASSRLDRRASDTQYF. The rearrangement uses TRBV7-7 and TRBJ2-3, with D possibly being TRBD1 or TRBD2 (6 bases each). This CDR3 is built from 16 residues. Trimming shortened V by 5 bases and J by 6 bases, and 21 bases separated the two germline ends. Looked up from germline, CDR1 is SSHAT and CDR2 is FNYEAQ (reference sequence).

V gene TRBV30 combines with J gene TRBJ2-5; weak D call: TRBD1 (6 bases). V was pared by 2 bases and J by 5 bases, with 12 bases between. The CDR3 is 13 residues long. Germline-derived CDR1 and CDR2 are GTSNPN and SVGIG (reference sequence). The CDR3 DNA reads as TGTGCCTGGAGTAGACAGGTGTATGAGACCCAGTACTTC. Translating gives CAWSRQVYETQYF. The full variable domain, rest sourced from reference TRBV30 and TRBJ2-5, is SQTIHQWPATLVQPVGSPLSLECTVEGTSNPNLYWYRQAAGRGLQLLFYSVGIGQISSEVPQNLSASRPQDRQFILSSKKLLLSDSGFYLCAWSRQVYETQYFGPGTRLLVL.

The chain employs TRBV20-1 and TRBJ1-1; D ambiguous. Germline V gene lookup returns CDR1 DFQATT and CDR2 SNEGSKA (reference sequence). Trimming stripped 8 bases from V and 5 bases from J, with 24 bases between. CDR3 length equals 15 residues. CDR3 sequence (DNA): TGCAGTCTTCACCGTCACGGGCCTTTCGAGACTGAAGCTTTCTTT. Residues: CSLHRHGPFETEAFF.

This chain connects TRBV5-1 to TRBJ1-5, with D maybe TRBD1 (6 bases). CDR1 is SGHRS and CDR2 is YFSETQ in the germline V gene. The CDR3 runs to 16 residues. V lost 1 base and J lost 7, with 18 bases in between. The CDR3 DNA follows: TGCGCCAGCAGCTTGTTAGTGTCAGGGGAAGGCCAGCCCCAGCATTTT. Its translation is CASSLLVSGEGQPQHF.

There are many counts of this clonotype. This chain uses TRBV7-2 with TRBJ1-4, with 7 nucleotides matching TRBD1. The germline gives CDR1 SGHTA, CDR2 FQGNSA. Trimming took 5 bases from V and 6 from J; bases not matched to a gene: 6. This CDR3 spans 14 amino acids. The CDR3 DNA reads TGTGCCAGCAGCCTCGACAGGGCGGATGAAAAACTGTTTTTT. Amino acid sequence: CASSLDRADEKLFF.

The V gene is TRBV12-3 or TRBV12-4, the J gene TRBJ2-7; 9 nucleotides match TRBD2. Germline trimming cut 7 bases from V and 5 bases from J; bases unmatched to any gene: 9. CDR3 length: 14 residues. The CDR3 nucleotides read TGTGCCAGCACCGAAGCGGGAGGAATCGACGAGCAGTACTTC. Protein: CASTEAGGIDEQYF.

This clonotype was recorded many times. The rearrangement links TRBV29-1 to TRBJ1-5, with D possibly matching TRBD1 (6 bases). V gave up 4 bases and J gave up 6 bases, with 13 bases separating them. The germline V gene has CDR1 SQVTM and CDR2 ANQGSEA. The CDR3 sequence is 13 residues long. The CDR3 spells CSVGGGLGQPQHF. The CDR3 DNA follows: TGCAGCGTTGGCGGGGGGCTCGGTCAGCCCCAGCATTTT.

The CDR3 region is CAISDQAGANVLTF. CDR3 in DNA: TGTGCCATCAGTGACCAAGCTGGGGCCAACGTCCTGACTTTC. V and J are TRBV10-3 and TRBJ2-6, with D unclear. CDR1 ENHRY and CDR2 SYGVKD come from the germline V gene. The V end was cut by 3 bases, the J end by 2 bases, with 5 bases between. This CDR3 has 14 residues.

The chain is built from TRBV20-1 and TRBJ2-7, with D perhaps matching TRBD1 (5 bases). Deletions cut 0 bases from V and 2 bases from J, with 11 bases between. There are 14 residues in the CDR3. Germline CDR1 and CDR2: DFQATT and SNEGSKA (reference sequence). CDR3 protein: CSARDPVGPYEQYF. The CDR3 DNA follows: TGCAGTGCTAGAGATCCCGTGGGGCCCTACGAGCAGTACTTC.

V is TRBV7-6 and J is TRBJ1-3; no definite D call. This CDR3 contains 15 residues. V lost 7 bases and J 0 bases, leaving 13 bases between the germline ends. The germline V gene encodes CDR1 SGHVS and CDR2 FNYEAQ. Here the CDR3 DNA reads TGTGCCAGCAAACTGGACGGTGCCTCTGGAAACACCATATATTTT. Translation: CASKLDGASGNTIYF.

The chain employs TRBV20-1 and TRBJ2-1; TRBD2 matches 7 bases. The CDR3 is 16 amino acids. After removal of 0 bases from V and 3 bases from J, the junction contained 8 bases not matched to a gene. CDR1 is DFQATT and CDR2 is SNEGSKA in the germline V gene (reference sequence). The CDR3 spells CSARDIAGASYNEQFF. The CDR3 DNA is TGCAGTGCTAGAGATATTGCGGGAGCCAGCTACAATGAGCAGTTCTTC.

The CDR3 DNA reads as TGTGCCAGCAGCTTAAAGCTGGGGGCCGACACTGAAGCTTTCTTT. Its translation is CASSLKLGADTEAFF. The chain uses TRBV7-3 and TRBJ1-1, with D possibly being TRBD1 (6 bases). This CDR3 is built from 15 residues. The V and J ends lost 1 base and 3 bases respectively, with 12 bases between them. Germline V CDR1 and CDR2: SGHTA, FQGTGA.

This clonotype was seen more than once but under ten times. The genes are TRBV6-2 or TRBV6-3 and TRBJ1-1; D unclear. This CDR3 is 13 amino acids long. The germline CDR1 and CDR2 sequences are MNHEY and SVGEGT. Trimming cost V 10 bases and J 3 bases, with 15 bases left between them. CDR3 sequence: CATRGAAYTEAFF. CDR3 DNA: TGTGCCACCCGGGGAGCGGCGTACACTGAAGCTTTCTTT.

On this clonotype itself: A much more abundant neighbour one base away suggests this may be a read error. The rearrangement links TRBV20-1 to TRBJ2-3; TRBD2 is a possible D gene (5 bases). Germline CDR1 reads DFQATT; CDR2 reads SNEGSKA (reference sequence). V was trimmed by 2 bases and J by 2 bases, leaving 11 bases between them. CDR3 length equals 14 residues. This chain's CDR3 is CSARPLTNTDTQYF. CDR3 bases: TGCAGTGCTAGACCCCTGACTAACACAGATACGCAGTATTTT.

This clonotype was found many times. The V call is TRBV5-1, the J call TRBJ2-7, with no clear D. The CDR3 loop spans 15 amino acids. V was pared by 0 bases and J by 1 base, with 11 bases between. The germline CDR1 and CDR2 sequences are SGHRS and YFSETQ. The CDR3 DNA reads as TGCGCCAGCAGCTTGGGGGCGCAGATTTCCTACGAGCAGTACTTC. As protein: CASSLGAQISYEQYF. Complete variable domain (other parts from reference TRBV5-1 and TRBJ2-7): KAGVTQTPRYLIKTRGQQVTLSCSPISGHRSVSWYQQTPGQGLQFLFEYFSETQRNKGNFPGRFSGRQFSNSRSEMNVSTLELGDSALYLCASSLGAQISYEQYFGPGTRLTVT.

This clonotype is a singleton in its sample. The rearrangement joins TRBV30 to TRBJ1-2; 8 nucleotides line up with TRBD1. The germline gives CDR1 GTSNPN, CDR2 SVGIG (reference sequence). Unmatched junction bases numbered 9, after V lost 0 bases and J lost 3 bases. This CDR3 is built from 16 residues. CDR3 nucleotide sequence: TGTGCCTGGAGTGTAGGGACAGGACCACCTTACTATGGCTACACCTTC. Protein sequence: CAWSVGTGPPYYGYTF.

The CDR3 here is CSARDFGNYYEQYF. The CDR3 nucleotides read TGCAGTGCTAGAGATTTTGGTAATTACTACGAGCAGTACTTC. The chain employs TRBV20-1 and TRBJ2-7; D not resolved. Looked up from germline, CDR1 is DFQATT and CDR2 is SNEGSKA (reference sequence). Trimming shortened V by 0 bases and J by 3 bases, and 12 bases separated the two germline ends. The CDR3 consists of 14 residues.

This clonotype has a count of ten or more. The chain couples TRBV6-1 to TRBJ2-7; weak D call: TRBD2 (6 bases). The CDR3 has 15 residues. V was clipped by 3 bases and J by 0 bases, with 12 bases between them. Germline CDR1 MNHNS, CDR2 SASEGT. The CDR3 nucleotides are TGTGCCAGCAGTGACCTATTTAGCGGCTCCTACGAGCAGTACTTC. Translating gives CASSDLFSGSYEQYF.

This clonotype was recorded many times. The chain recombines TRBV20-1 with TRBJ1-5; D gene uncertain. The CDR3 is 18 amino acids. Germline loops: CDR1 DFQATT, CDR2 SNEGSKA (reference sequence). V shed 3 bases and J shed 0 bases, with 21 bases lying between them. In DNA form, the CDR3 reads TGCAGTGCTAGCCCTCCCCTCGGACGGGCTTATAGCAATCAGCCCCAGCATTTT. It is translated as CSASPPLGRAYSNQPQHF.

About this clonotype: This sequence may be a read error, since a much larger clone differs from it by one base. The rearrangement uses TRBV6-1 and TRBJ2-5, with 7 bases matching TRBD2. The CDR3 covers 12 residues. Per the germline V gene, CDR1 is MNHNS and CDR2 is SASEGT. The CDR3 DNA is TGTGCCAGCACCGGGAGCGGGGAGACCCAGCACTTC. Translation: CASTGSGETQHF.